A single sample is the source of the 20 T cell receptor beta chains below, sequenced in a study of technical replicates of blood from a handful of donors. TCRdb's table, derived via immunoSEQ multiplex PCR, lists solely in-frame clones and lacks some. Here the sample spans just over 80,000 clones, around 96% being singletons. The material sequenced was T cells isolated from PBMCs. The origin of the receptors is a human donor in good health.

The chain joins TRBV5-6 to TRBJ2-1, with 9 bases matching TRBD2. CDR3 length equals 15 residues. CDR1 is SGHDT and CDR2 is YYEEEE in the germline V gene. The J segment lost 0 bases and the V segment lost 4 bases, leaving 2 bases of the junction unmatched. The chain's CDR3 is CASSQGLASYNEQFF. As DNA, the CDR3 is TGTGCCAGCAGCCAGGGACTAGCCTCCTACAATGAGCAGTTCTTC. The variable domain in full, with the rest retrieved from reference TRBV5-6 and TRBJ2-1, is DAGVTQSPTHLIKTRGQQVTLRCSPKSGHDTVSWYQQALGQGPQFIFQYYEEEERQRGNFPDRFSGHQFPNYSSELNVNALLLGDSALYLCASSQGLASYNEQFFGPGTRLTVL.

V gene TRBV4-1 combines with J gene TRBJ2-2; D perhaps matches TRBD1 (6 bases). Germline-derived CDR1 and CDR2 are MGHRA and YSYEKL. The CDR3 is 17 amino acids. Trimming left V 1 base short and J 6 bases short, with 18 bases between. Here the CDR3 reads CASSQGNGRGRAGELFF. DNA for the CDR3: TGCGCCAGCAGCCAAGGGAATGGCAGGGGAAGGGCCGGGGAGCTGTTTTTT.

The chain has TRBV28 and TRBJ2-5, with 7 bases that match TRBD1. J was trimmed by 4 bases and V by 2 bases; bases with no gene match: 7. The CDR3 is 15 amino acids. CDR1 and CDR2 (germline): MDHEN, SYDVKM. The CDR3 sequence: CASSLRAHRGETQYF. CDR3 in DNA: TGTGCCAGCAGTTTACGGGCCCACAGGGGAGAGACCCAGTACTTC.

This rearrangement joins TRBV2 to TRBJ1-5; tentatively, D is TRBD1 (6 bases). Germline CDR1 is SNHLY and CDR2 is FYNNEI. V was cut by 8 bases and J by 3 bases, with 11 bases left in between. The CDR3 totals 13 residues. The CDR3 DNA follows: TGTGCCAGCTCGGACAGTTACAATCAGCCCCAGCATTTT. Translating it yields CASSDSYNQPQHF.

This chain uses TRBV25-1 with TRBJ2-1, with 11 bases lining up with TRBD2. The CDR3 has 14 residues. J lost 9 bases, V lost 8 bases, and 9 bases had no gene match. The V gene's germline CDR1 is MGHDK and CDR2 SYGVNS. The CDR3 nucleotides are TGTGCCAGCCCGGAGGCTAGCGGGAGGTGTGAGCAGTTCTTC. The encoded protein is CASPEASGRCEQFF.

The CDR3 region is CASGLMGAGGGNRNTEAFF. Written as DNA, the CDR3 is TGCGCCAGCGGATTAATGGGGGCAGGGGGCGGTAATAGGAACACTGAAGCTTTCTTT. The chain employs TRBV5-1 and TRBJ1-1; TRBD1 matches 8 bases. CDR3 length: 19 residues. After removal of 7 bases from V and 1 base from J, the junction contained 21 bases not matched to a gene. Germline-derived CDR1 and CDR2 are SGHRS and YFSETQ.

J is TRBJ2-1 and V is TRBV10-3, with 7 bases aligning to TRBD2. CDR3 length: 11 residues. The germline gives CDR1 ENHRY, CDR2 SYGVKD. Germline trimming cut 4 bases from V and 12 bases from J; bases unmatched to any gene: 3. The CDR3 region is CAISAPSGQFF. The CDR3 nucleotides read TGTGCCATCAGTGCCCCTAGCGGGCAGTTCTTC.

The chain uses TRBV28 and TRBJ2-7; TRBD1 aligns across 7 bases. The CDR3 loop spans 14 amino acids. Germline-derived CDR1 and CDR2 are MDHEN and SYDVKM. With 7 bases clipped from V and 3 bases from J, the junction kept 9 bases outside the gene matches. CDR3 protein: CASTDGTEFYEQYF. The CDR3 nucleotides read TGTGCCAGCACCGACGGGACAGAATTCTACGAGCAGTACTTC.

This chain uses TRBV6-6 with TRBJ2-1; D gene uncertain. Germline V gene lookup returns CDR1 MNHNY and CDR2 SVGAGI (reference sequence). The CDR3 consists of 14 residues. Trimming took 0 bases from V and 5 from J, leaving 8 bases between them. Here the CDR3 reads CASSYSGADNEQFF. The CDR3 DNA reads TGTGCCAGCAGTTACTCGGGCGCAGACAATGAGCAGTTCTTC.

V gene TRBV9 combines with J gene TRBJ1-5; weak D call: TRBD1 (6 bases). Germline V lookup: CDR1 SGDLS, CDR2 YYNGEE. V lost 0 bases and J 4 bases, leaving 11 bases between the germline ends. The CDR3 spans 15 residues. In nucleotides, the CDR3 is TGTGCCAGCAGCGTAGGCGGGGGCAGGAATCAGCCCCAGCATTTT. Protein sequence: CASSVGGGRNQPQHF.

V gene TRBV9 combines with J gene TRBJ2-7; tentative D call: TRBD2 (6 bases). The germline V gene has CDR1 SGDLS and CDR2 YYNGEE. The CDR3 totals 12 residues. V was cut by 5 bases and J by 6 bases, with 12 bases left in between. This chain's CDR3 is CASSGGSSEQYF. The CDR3 DNA reads as TGTGCCAGCAGTGGGGGGAGCAGCGAGCAGTACTTC.

This chain joins TRBV18 and TRBJ2-7; D call uncertain. V was shortened by 3 bases and J by 1 base, with 7 bases between the two germline ends. Germline CDR1 KGHSH, CDR2 LQKENI. This CDR3 has 13 amino acids. The CDR3 here is CASSPTESYEQYF. The CDR3 DNA reads as TGTGCCAGCTCACCCACGGAGTCCTACGAGCAGTACTTC.

The chain links TRBV7-8 to TRBJ2-2, with D maybe TRBD1 (6 bases). Germline CDR1 is SGHVS and CDR2 is FQNEAQ. V was trimmed by 3 bases and J by 7 bases, leaving 12 bases between them. CDR3 size: 14 residues. The CDR3 region has the DNA TGTGCCAGCAGCTTCGGAAGGGACAACGGGGAGCTGTTTTTT. As protein: CASSFGRDNGELFF. Looking up the rest from reference TRBV7-8 and TRBJ2-2 gives the full variable domain: GAGVSQSPRYKVAKRGQDVALRCDPISGHVSLFWYQQALGQGPEFLTYFQNEAQLDKSGLPSDRFFAERPEGSVSTLKIQRTQQEDSAVYLCASSFGRDNGELFFGEGSRLTVL.

This chain uses TRBV29-1 with TRBJ1-4; 7 bases agree with TRBD1. The CDR3 has 13 amino acids. CDR1 is SQVTM and CDR2 is ANQGSEA in the germline V gene. Losses at the gene ends were 0 bases for V and 7 bases for J; bases not matched to a gene: 2. The CDR3 nucleotides read TGCAGCGTTGAAGACCACAGGGGTGAAAAACTGTTTTTT. It specifies CSVEDHRGEKLFF.

The V and J genes are TRBV7-9 and TRBJ2-1; 12 bases line up with TRBD2. V trimming: 5 bases; J trimming: 7 bases; junction bases outside the gene matches: 9. Per the germline V gene, CDR1 is SEHNR and CDR2 is FQNEAQ (reference sequence). The length of the CDR3 is 16 residues. The DNA of the CDR3 is TGTGCCAGCAGCCTCCTAGCGGGAGGGCCGGGAAATGAGCAGTTCTTC. Amino acids: CASSLLAGGPGNEQFF. The entire variable domain, with the rest obtained from reference TRBV7-9 and TRBJ2-1, is as follows: DTGVSQNPRHKITKRGQNVTFRCDPISEHNRLYWYRQTLGQGPEFLTYFQNEAQLEKSRLLSDRFSAERPKGSFSTLEIQRTEQGDSAMYLCASSLLAGGPGNEQFFGPGTRLTVL.

This sequence joins TRBV7-3 and TRBJ2-7; the match to TRBD2 covers 8 bases. CDR1 is SGHTA and CDR2 is FQGTGA in the germline V gene. The CDR3 is made up of 14 amino acids. Losses at the gene ends were 4 bases for V and 2 bases for J; bases not matched to a gene: 4. The CDR3 DNA is TGTGCCAGCAGCTCAGGGACTAGACCCTACGAGCAGTACTTC. Protein: CASSSGTRPYEQYF. Full variable domain (outside the CDR3, taken from reference TRBV7-3 and TRBJ2-7): GAGVSQTPSNKVTEKGKYVELRCDPISGHTALYWYRQSLGQGPEFLIYFQGTGAADDSGLPNDRFFAVRPEGSVSTLKIQRTERGDSAVYLCASSSGTRPYEQYFGPGTRLTVT.

The V and J genes are TRBV5-1 and TRBJ2-5, with a possible D match to TRBD2 (6 bases). This CDR3 is built from 14 residues. The germline V and J ends were trimmed by 2 bases and 6 bases, with 14 bases remaining between them. Germline V gives CDR1 SGHRS, CDR2 YFSETQ. The CDR3 DNA follows: TGCGCCAGCAGCTTCGACGGGAGCGAACAGACCCAGTACTTC. Translating gives CASSFDGSEQTQYF.

This chain links TRBV7-2 with TRBJ1-2, with a weak D call TRBD1 (5 bases). The CDR3 is made up of 13 amino acids. Germline assignment: CDR1 SGHTA and CDR2 FQGNSA. V lost 1 base to trimming and J lost 4 bases, with 7 bases between them. The CDR3 bases are TGTGCCAGCAGCTTAGGTACAGGCTATGGCTACACCTTC. Its translation is CASSLGTGYGYTF.

The chain recombines TRBV6-1 with TRBJ1-1; perhaps TRBD1 as D (5 bases). The germline V gene has CDR1 MNHNS and CDR2 SASEGT. The V end lost 7 bases, the J end lost 6 bases, and 15 bases lay between the germline ends. The CDR3 totals 13 residues. The CDR3 DNA reads TGTGCCAGCACGACAGAGCGAGACGCTGAAGCTTTCTTT. Translation gives CASTTERDAEAFF.

This chain uses TRBV7-3 with TRBJ2-1; perhaps TRBD2 as D (5 bases). CDR1 is SGHTA and CDR2 is FQGTGA in the germline V gene. V lost 2 bases to trimming and J lost 6 bases, with 8 bases between them. The CDR3 length is 13 residues. CDR3 sequence: CASSLGLSNEQFF. CDR3 bases: TGTGCCAGCAGCTTAGGACTGTCCAATGAGCAGTTCTTC.